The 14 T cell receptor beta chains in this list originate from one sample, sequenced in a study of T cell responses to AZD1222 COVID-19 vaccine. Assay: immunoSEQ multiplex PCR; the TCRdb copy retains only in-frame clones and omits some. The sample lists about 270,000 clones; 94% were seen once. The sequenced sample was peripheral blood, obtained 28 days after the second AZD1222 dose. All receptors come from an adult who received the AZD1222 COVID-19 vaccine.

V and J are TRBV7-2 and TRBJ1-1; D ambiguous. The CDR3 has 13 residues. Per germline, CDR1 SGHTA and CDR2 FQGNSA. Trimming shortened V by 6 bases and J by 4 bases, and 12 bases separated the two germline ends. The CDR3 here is CASRPATVTEAFF. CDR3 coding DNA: TGTGCCAGCAGGCCGGCAACAGTCACTGAAGCTTTCTTT.

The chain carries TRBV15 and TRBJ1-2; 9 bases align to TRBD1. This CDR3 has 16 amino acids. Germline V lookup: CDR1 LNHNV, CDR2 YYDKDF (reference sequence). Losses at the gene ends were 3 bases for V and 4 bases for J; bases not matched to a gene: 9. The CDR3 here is CATSRGMGTGFYGYTF. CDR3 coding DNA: TGTGCCACCAGCAGGGGTATGGGGACAGGGTTCTATGGCTACACCTTC.

CDR3 protein: CASRQKARGGVAGVTDTQYF. In DNA form, the CDR3 reads TGTGCCAGCAGACAAAAGGCCAGGGGTGGGGTAGCGGGAGTCACAGATACGCAGTATTTT. This chain joins TRBV7-8 and TRBJ2-3, with 9 nucleotides matching TRBD2. V lost 6 bases to trimming and J lost 2 bases; unmatched junction nucleotides: 21. Germline loops: CDR1 SGHVS, CDR2 FQNEAQ. The CDR3 covers 20 residues.

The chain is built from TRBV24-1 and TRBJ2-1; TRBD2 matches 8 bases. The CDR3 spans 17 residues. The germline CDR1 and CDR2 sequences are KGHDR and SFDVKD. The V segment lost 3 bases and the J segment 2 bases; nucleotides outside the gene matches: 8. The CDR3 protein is CATSDVAGGLAYNEQFF. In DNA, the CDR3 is TGTGCCACCAGTGATGTTGCGGGGGGACTCGCCTACAATGAGCAGTTCTTC.

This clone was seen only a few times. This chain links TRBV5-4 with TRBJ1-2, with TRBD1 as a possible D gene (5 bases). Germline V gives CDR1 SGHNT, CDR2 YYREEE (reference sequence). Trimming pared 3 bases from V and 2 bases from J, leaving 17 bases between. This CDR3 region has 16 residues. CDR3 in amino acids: CASSSPGGRGNYGYTF. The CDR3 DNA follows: TGTGCCAGCAGCTCCCCAGGCGGCCGGGGGAACTATGGCTACACCTTC.

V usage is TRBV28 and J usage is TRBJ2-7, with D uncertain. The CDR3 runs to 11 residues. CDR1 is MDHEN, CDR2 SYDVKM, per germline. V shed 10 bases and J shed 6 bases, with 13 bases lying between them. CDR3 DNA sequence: TGTGCCACTTTTTCGACGTTCGAGCAGTACTTC. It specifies CATFSTFEQYF.

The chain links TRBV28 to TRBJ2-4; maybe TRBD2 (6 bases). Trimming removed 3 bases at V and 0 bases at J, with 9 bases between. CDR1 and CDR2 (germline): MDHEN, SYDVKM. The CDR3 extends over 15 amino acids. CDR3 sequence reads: CASSFGGPAKNIQYF. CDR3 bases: TGTGCCAGCAGTTTCGGAGGGCCAGCCAAAAACATTCAGTACTTC.

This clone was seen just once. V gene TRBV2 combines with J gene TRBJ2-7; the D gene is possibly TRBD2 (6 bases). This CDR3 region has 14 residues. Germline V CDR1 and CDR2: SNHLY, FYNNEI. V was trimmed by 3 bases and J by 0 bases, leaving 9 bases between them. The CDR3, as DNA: TGTGCCAGCAGTGAGGGGACTTACTCCTACGAGCAGTACTTC. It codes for CASSEGTYSYEQYF.

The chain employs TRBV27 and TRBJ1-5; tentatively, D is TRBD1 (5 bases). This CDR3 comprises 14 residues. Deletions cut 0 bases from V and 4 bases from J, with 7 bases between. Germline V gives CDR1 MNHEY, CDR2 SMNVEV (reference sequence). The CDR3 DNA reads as TGTGCCAGCAGTTTATCCGCAGGGAATCAGCCCCAGCATTTT. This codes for CASSLSAGNQPQHF.

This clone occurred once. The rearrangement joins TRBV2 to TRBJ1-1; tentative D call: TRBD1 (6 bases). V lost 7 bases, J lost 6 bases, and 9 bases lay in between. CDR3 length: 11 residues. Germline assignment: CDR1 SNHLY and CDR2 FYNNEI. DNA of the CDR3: TGTGCCAGCAAGGGGGGTTCTGAAGCTTTCTTT. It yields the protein CASKGGSEAFF.

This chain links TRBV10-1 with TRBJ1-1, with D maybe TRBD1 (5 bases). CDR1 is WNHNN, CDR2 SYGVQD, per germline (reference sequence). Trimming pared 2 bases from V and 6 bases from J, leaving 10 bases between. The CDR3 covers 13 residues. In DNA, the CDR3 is TGCGCCAGCAGTGAGCAGAGGGGTGCTGAAGCTTTCTTT. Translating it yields CASSEQRGAEAFF.

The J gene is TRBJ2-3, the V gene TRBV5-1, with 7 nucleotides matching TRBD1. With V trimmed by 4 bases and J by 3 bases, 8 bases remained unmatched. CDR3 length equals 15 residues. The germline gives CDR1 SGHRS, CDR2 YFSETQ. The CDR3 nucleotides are TGCGCCAGCAGCCAGGGGGACCCGCGGACAGATACGCAGTATTTT. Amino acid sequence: CASSQGDPRTDTQYF.

The CDR3: CASSQDLGFLLSGANVLTF. The CDR3 region has the DNA TGTGCCAGCAGCCAAGATTTGGGCTTCTTGCTCTCTGGGGCCAACGTCCTGACTTTC. This chain uses TRBV4-2 with TRBJ2-6; D not resolved. This CDR3 is built from 19 residues. The V end was cut by 0 bases, the J end by 0 bases, with 15 bases between. The germline V gene encodes CDR1 LGHNA and CDR2 YNFKEQ.

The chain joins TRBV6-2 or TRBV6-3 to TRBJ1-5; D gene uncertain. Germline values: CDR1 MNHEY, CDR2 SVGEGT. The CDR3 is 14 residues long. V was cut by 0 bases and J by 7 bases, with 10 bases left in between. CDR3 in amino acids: CASSYSEGNQPQHF. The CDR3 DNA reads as TGTGCCAGCAGTTACTCGGAGGGAAACCAGCCCCAGCATTTT.